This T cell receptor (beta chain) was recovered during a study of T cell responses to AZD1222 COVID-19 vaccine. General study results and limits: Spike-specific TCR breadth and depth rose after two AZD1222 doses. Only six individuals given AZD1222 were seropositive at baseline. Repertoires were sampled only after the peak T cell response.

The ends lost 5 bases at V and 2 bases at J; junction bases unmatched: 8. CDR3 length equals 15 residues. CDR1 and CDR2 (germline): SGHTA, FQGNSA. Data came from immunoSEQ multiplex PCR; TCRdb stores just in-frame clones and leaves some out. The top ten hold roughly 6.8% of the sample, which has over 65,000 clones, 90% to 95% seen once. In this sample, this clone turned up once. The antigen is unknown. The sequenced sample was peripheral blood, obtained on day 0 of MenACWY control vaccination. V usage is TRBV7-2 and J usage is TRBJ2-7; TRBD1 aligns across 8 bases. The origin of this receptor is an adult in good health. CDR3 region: CASSAEPGQAYEQYF. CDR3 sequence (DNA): TGTGCCAGCAGCGCGGAACCGGGACAGGCCTACGAGCAGTACTTC.